This T cell receptor (beta chain) appears in the sequencing data of a study of T cell responses to AZD1222 COVID-19 vaccine. General study findings and limits: Unmutated variant regions are reportedly targeted by nearly half of spike-specific TCRs.

V lost 10 bases and J 7 bases, leaving 22 bases between the germline ends. CDR1 MNHEY and CDR2 SVGAGI come from the germline V gene. This CDR3 has 14 residues. As concerns this clone: Its antigen is unidentified.

Some clones are missing from TCRdb's copy, which holds only in-frame ones; the method was immunoSEQ multiplex PCR. The sample consists of about 150,000 clones, 80% to 95% of them appearing once. This chain joins TRBV6-5 and TRBJ1-2, with D tentatively TRBD1 (6 bases). The material sequenced was peripheral blood, taken 28 days after the second AZD1222 dose. The receptor was isolated from an adult who received the AZD1222 COVID-19 vaccine. The CDR3 loop reads CATKGGGALGGYTF. As DNA, the CDR3 is TGTGCCACCAAGGGGGGGGGAGCCCTGGGTGGCTACACCTTC.